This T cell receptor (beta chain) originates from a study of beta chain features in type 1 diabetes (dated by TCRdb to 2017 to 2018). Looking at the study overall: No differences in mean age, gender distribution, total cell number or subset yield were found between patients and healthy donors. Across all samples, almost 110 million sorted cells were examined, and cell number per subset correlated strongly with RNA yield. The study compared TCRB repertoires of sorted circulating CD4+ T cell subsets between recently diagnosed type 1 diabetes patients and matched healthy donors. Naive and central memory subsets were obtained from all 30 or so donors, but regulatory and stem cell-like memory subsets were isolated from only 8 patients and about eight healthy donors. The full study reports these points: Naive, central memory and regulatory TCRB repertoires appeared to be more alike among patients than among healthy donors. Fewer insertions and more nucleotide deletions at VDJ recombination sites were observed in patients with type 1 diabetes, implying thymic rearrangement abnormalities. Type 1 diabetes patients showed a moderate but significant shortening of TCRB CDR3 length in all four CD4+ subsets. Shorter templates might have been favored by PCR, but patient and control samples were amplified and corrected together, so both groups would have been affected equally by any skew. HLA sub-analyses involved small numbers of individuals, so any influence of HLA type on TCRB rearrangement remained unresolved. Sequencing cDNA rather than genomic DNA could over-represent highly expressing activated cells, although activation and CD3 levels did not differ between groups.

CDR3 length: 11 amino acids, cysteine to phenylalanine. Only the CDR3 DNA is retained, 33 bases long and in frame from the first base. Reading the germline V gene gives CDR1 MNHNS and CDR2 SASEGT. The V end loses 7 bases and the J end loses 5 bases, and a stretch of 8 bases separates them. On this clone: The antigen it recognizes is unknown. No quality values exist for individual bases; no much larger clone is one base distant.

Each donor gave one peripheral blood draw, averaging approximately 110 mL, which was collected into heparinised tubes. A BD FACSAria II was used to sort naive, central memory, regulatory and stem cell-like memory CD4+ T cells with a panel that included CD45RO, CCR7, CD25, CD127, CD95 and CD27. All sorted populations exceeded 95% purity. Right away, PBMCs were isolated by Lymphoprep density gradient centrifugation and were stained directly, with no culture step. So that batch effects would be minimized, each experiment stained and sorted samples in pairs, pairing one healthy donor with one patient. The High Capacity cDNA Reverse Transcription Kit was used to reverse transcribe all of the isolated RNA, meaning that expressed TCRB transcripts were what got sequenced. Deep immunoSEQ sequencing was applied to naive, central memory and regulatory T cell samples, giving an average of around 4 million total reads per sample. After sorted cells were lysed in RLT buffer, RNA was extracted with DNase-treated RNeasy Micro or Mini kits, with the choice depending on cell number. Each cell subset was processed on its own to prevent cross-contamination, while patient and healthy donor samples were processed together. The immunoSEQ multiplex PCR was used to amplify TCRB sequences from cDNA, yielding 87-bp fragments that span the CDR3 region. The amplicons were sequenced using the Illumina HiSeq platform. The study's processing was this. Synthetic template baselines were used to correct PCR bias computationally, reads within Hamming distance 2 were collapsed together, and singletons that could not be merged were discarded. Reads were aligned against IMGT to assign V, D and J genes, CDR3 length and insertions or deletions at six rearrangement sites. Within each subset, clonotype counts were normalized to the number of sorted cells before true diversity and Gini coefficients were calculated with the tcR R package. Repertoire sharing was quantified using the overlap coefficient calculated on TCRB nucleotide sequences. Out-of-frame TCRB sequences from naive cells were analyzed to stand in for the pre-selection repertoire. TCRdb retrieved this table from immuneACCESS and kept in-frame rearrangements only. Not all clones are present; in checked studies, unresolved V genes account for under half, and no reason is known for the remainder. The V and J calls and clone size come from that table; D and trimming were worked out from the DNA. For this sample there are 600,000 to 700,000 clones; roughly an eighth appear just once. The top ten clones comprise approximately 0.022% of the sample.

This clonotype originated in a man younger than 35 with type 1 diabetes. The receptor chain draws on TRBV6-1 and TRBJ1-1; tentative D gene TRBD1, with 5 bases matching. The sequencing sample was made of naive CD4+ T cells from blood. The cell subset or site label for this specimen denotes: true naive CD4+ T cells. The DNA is TGTGCCAGCAATTCAGGGACTGAAGCTTTCTTT. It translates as CASNSGTEAFF.